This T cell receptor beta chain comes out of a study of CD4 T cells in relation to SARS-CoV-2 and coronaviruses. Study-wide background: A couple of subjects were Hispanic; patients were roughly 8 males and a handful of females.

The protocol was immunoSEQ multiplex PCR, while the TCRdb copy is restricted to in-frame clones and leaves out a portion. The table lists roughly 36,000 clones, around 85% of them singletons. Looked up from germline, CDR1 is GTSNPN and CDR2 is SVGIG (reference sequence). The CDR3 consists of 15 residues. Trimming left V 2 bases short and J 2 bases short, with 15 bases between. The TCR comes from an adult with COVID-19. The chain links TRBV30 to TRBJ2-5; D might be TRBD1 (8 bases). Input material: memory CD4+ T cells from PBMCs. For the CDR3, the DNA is TGTGCCTGGAGTACCGGACAGGGAGGGCAAGAGACCCAGTACTTC. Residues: CAWSTGQGGQETQYF. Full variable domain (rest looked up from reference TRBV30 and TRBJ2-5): SQTIHQWPATLVQPVGSPLSLECTVEGTSNPNLYWYRQAAGRGLQLLFYSVGIGQISSEVPQNLSASRPQDRQFILSSKKLLLSDSGFYLCAWSTGQGGQETQYFGPGTRLLVL.